Sequencing of this TCR beta chain was carried out in a study of blood T cell repertoires in COVID-19. In the study overall: COVID-19 samples, acute and convalescent, were from the United States, Italy and Spain. PBMCs, B-cell-depleted T cells, or T cells provided the cDNA or gDNA that made up the material.

Original data processing: The assay estimated nucleated cells by amplifying reference gene primers. Generated by immunoSEQ multiplex PCR, the TCRdb table keeps only in-frame clones and is missing some. The V and J calls and clone size were taken over from that table, and D and trimming were inferred from the DNA. This table has about 160,000 clones, 82% appearing once. The sequencing input was peripheral blood. The clonotype originates from a human donor with acute or convalescent COVID-19. The donor label of this sample is uncertain.

CDR3 sequence (DNA): TGCGCCAGCAGGGCGGGGGGGCTTTCCTACAATGAGCAGTTCTTC. Translating it yields CASRAGGLSYNEQFF. The J gene is TRBJ2-1, the V gene TRBV5-1; 9 bases are shared with TRBD2. Per germline, CDR1 SGHRS and CDR2 YFSETQ. This CDR3 is built from 15 residues. Losses at the gene ends were 5 bases for V and 1 base for J; bases not matched to a gene: 4.